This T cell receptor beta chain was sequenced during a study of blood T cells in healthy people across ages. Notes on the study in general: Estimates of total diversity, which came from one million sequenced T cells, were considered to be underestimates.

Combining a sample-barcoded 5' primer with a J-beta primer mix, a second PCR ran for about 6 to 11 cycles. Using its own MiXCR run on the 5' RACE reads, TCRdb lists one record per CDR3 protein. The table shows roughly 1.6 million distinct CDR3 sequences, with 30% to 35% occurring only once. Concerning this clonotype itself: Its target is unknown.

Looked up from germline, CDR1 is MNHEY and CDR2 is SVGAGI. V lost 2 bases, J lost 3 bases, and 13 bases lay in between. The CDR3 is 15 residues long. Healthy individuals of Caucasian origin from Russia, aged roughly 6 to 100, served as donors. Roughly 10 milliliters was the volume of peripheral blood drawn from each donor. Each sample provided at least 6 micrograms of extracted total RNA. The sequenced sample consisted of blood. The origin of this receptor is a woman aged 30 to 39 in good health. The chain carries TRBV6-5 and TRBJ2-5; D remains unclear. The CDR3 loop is CASSYRGSREETQYF. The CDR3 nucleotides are TGTGCCAGCAGTTACCGTGGCAGTCGAGAAGAGACCCAGTACTTC.